This T cell receptor beta chain was captured in a study of blood T cells in healthy people across ages. For the study at large: There was about one barcoded beta molecule captured by template switching per two T cells.

Primed by a sample-barcoded 5' primer and a J-beta primer mix, a second PCR proceeded for about 7 to 12 cycles. TCRdb re-derived calls from the 5' RACE reads in MiXCR, one entry per CDR3 protein. The profile covers hundreds of thousands of distinct CDR3 sequences, with about 25% appearing a single time and under 9.5% taken by the ten largest. Looked up from germline, CDR1 is DFQATT and CDR2 is SNEGSKA (reference sequence). The CDR3 is made up of 14 amino acids. V lost 5 bases and J lost 5, with 18 bases in between. The same specimen was also included in a second study, on T cells of mothers and their children.

Sequencing was carried out using blood. V is TRBV20-1 and J is TRBJ2-5; D is ambiguous. The clonotype was recovered from a boy between 10 and 17 years old in good health. The CDR3 loop is CSAPTVDPYETQYF. DNA for the CDR3: TGCAGTGCTCCGACCGTCGACCCTTATGAGACCCAGTACTTC.